The 10 T cell receptor beta chains reported below all come from one sample, sequenced in a study of vaccination and CD4 T cells after COVID-19. Oncomine TCR Beta short-read sequencing was applied to DNA from cultured CD4+ T cells. Via MiXCR, TCRdb re-called the PCR reads, giving one row per CDR3 protein. The sample contains about 13,000 distinct CDR3 sequences, more than 75% of which appear only once. Antigens for these TCRs are unknown. Treatment described: roughly 10-day PBMC culture with coronavirus spike peptide pools or control peptides (ViraFEST assay). The specimen sequenced was CD4+ T cells from blood, cultured in vitro. Receptors were obtained from a human donor who had recovered from COVID-19.

V usage is TRBV24-1 and J usage is TRBJ1-1; no reliable D call. This CDR3 region has 13 residues. CDR1 is KGHDR, CDR2 SFDVKD, per germline. Trimming cost V 5 bases and J 4 bases, with 10 bases left between them. The DNA for the CDR3 is TGTGCCACCAGTGGGGCTCAAGGCACTGAAGCTTTCTTT. This gives the protein CATSGAQGTEAFF.

CDR3 region: CATSSRPGLAGPRKNIQYF. DNA of the CDR3: TGTGCCACCAGCAGTAGACCTGGACTAGCGGGACCCCGCAAAAACATTCAGTACTTC. This rearrangement joins TRBV15 to TRBJ2-4; 12 bases fit TRBD2. Germline lookup yields CDR1 LNHNV and CDR2 YYDKDF (reference sequence). After removal of 3 bases from V and 3 bases from J, the junction contained 12 bases not matched to a gene. The CDR3 sequence is 19 residues long.

The chain combines TRBV7-2 with TRBJ1-6; D remains unclear. CDR1 and CDR2 (germline): SGHTA, FQGNSA. The CDR3 consists of 14 residues. The V gene lost 2 bases and the J gene lost 8 bases, with 10 bases spanning the gap. The CDR3 DNA reads as TGTGCCAGCAGCTTATCGGGTATGCATTCACCCCTCCACTTT. This gives the protein CASSLSGMHSPLHF.

This chain uses TRBV20-1 with TRBJ2-1; TRBD2 matches 12 bases. CDR1 and CDR2 (germline): DFQATT, SNEGSKA (reference sequence). V lost 5 bases to trimming and J lost 6 bases; unmatched junction nucleotides: 5. There are 14 residues in the CDR3. This chain's CDR3 is CSAPSGRAPNEQFF. As DNA, the CDR3 is TGCAGTGCTCCTAGCGGGAGGGCCCCCAATGAGCAGTTCTTC.

V usage is TRBV20-1 and J usage is TRBJ2-7; D remains unclear. Trimming pared 6 bases from V and 3 bases from J, leaving 15 bases between. CDR1 DFQATT and CDR2 SNEGSKA come from the germline V gene (reference sequence). The CDR3 is 13 residues long. CDR3 protein: CSAPPGVYYEQYF. The CDR3, as DNA: TGCAGTGCCCCTCCCGGAGTTTACTACGAGCAGTACTTC.

With regard to this clonotype: One end of the junction varies from germline; a read error may be responsible. The chain recombines TRBV6-2 or TRBV6-3 with TRBJ2-7; D not resolved. Germline CDR1 MNHEY, CDR2 SVGEGT. This CDR3 is built from 13 residues. The CDR3 coding sequence is TGTGCCAGCAGTTACCCCGGCCGCGACGAACAGTACTTC. This gives the protein CASSYPGRDEQYF.

The genes are TRBV20-1 and TRBJ2-1, with 12 bases that match TRBD2. The CDR3 is 17 amino acids. V gave up 2 bases and J gave up 6 bases; unmatched junction bases: 11. Per germline, CDR1 DFQATT and CDR2 SNEGSKA (reference sequence). The CDR3 DNA is TGCAGTGCTAGATTGGAGGGGCGACTAGCGGGGGTCAATGAGCAGTTCTTC. Protein product: CSARLEGRLAGVNEQFF.

The chain couples TRBV7-2 to TRBJ2-7, with TRBD2 identical over 10 bases. The trim removed 3 bases at V and 7 bases at J, leaving 6 bases unmatched. This CDR3 has 14 residues. The germline gives CDR1 SGHTA, CDR2 FQGNSA. The CDR3 protein is CASSFSSGGSEQYF. The CDR3 DNA is TGTGCCAGCAGCTTTTCTAGCGGGGGCTCGGAGCAGTACTTC.

The chain employs TRBV6-2 or TRBV6-3 and TRBJ2-5; D gene unclear. The germline V and J ends were trimmed by 6 bases and 6 bases, with 11 bases remaining between them. This CDR3 contains 12 residues. Germline V gene sequence: CDR1 MNHEY, CDR2 SVGEGT. CDR3 sequence: CASRPGQKTQYF. The CDR3 DNA reads TGTGCCAGCAGGCCGGGCCAGAAGACCCAGTACTTC.

The chain employs TRBV6-1 and TRBJ2-7, with TRBD1 matching 7 bases. The trim removed 5 bases at V and 2 bases at J, leaving 9 bases unmatched. Per germline, CDR1 MNHNS and CDR2 SASEGT. The CDR3 is 15 residues long. CDR3 sequence reads: CASSKDRRGTYEQYF. DNA of the CDR3: TGTGCCAGCAGTAAGGACAGGCGAGGGACCTACGAGCAGTACTTC.